Each of the 32 T cell receptor beta chains below was sequenced from the same sample in a study of vaccination and CD4 T cells after COVID-19. The treatment is: approximately nine-day PBMC culture with coronavirus spike peptide pools or control peptides (ViraFEST assay). Sequence data for DNA of cultured CD4+ T cells were generated by the Oncomine TCR Beta short-read assay. TCRdb re-analysed the PCR reads in MiXCR, keeping a single row per CDR3 protein. The sample includes roughly 19,000 distinct CDR3 sequences, roughly 64% of them seen just once. For these TCRs, the target antigens are not known. Input material: CD4+ T cells from blood, cultured in vitro. All receptors come from a human donor who had recovered from COVID-19.

This chain links TRBV20-1 with TRBJ2-2; TRBD1 matches 9 bases. V shed 5 bases, J shed 6 bases, and the junction held 7 bases outside the gene matches. The CDR3 is made up of 14 amino acids. CDR1 DFQATT and CDR2 SNEGSKA come from the germline V gene (reference sequence). In DNA, the CDR3 is TGCAGTGCTCCCGGGACAGGGCTGTCCGGGGAGCTGTTTTTT. This codes for CSAPGTGLSGELFF.

The chain recombines TRBV7-2 with TRBJ2-1; D is undetermined. CDR1 SGHTA and CDR2 FQGNSA come from the germline V gene. The length of the CDR3 is 14 residues. Trimming pared 1 base from V and 9 bases from J, leaving 13 bases between. CDR3 sequence reads: CASSLGPTRGEQFF. CDR3 in DNA: TGTGCCAGCAGCTTAGGCCCTACTCGAGGTGAGCAGTTCTTC. Full variable domain (missing parts from reference TRBV7-2 and TRBJ2-1): GAGVSQSPSNKVTEKGKDVELRCDPISGHTALYWYRQSLGQGLEFLIYFQGNSAPDKSGLPSDRFSAERTGGSVSTLTIQRTQQEDSAVYLCASSLGPTRGEQFFGPGTRLTVL.

The genes are TRBV4-1 and TRBJ2-1; 13 nucleotides match TRBD2. The CDR3 has 17 residues. Trimming at V came to 1 base and at J to 7 bases, leaving 7 bases not matched to a gene. CDR1 is MGHRA and CDR2 is YSYEKL in the germline V gene. The CDR3: CASSQGVRTSGRNEQFF. The CDR3 nucleotides read TGCGCCAGCAGCCAAGGGGTTAGGACTAGCGGGAGAAATGAGCAGTTCTTC.

The chain carries TRBV20-1 and TRBJ2-3; possible D gene TRBD1, 6 bases. Between the trimmed V and J ends, which lost 1 base and 2 bases, there was a span of 16 bases. The CDR3 is 16 amino acids. CDR1 is DFQATT, CDR2 SNEGSKA, per germline (reference sequence). The CDR3 sequence: CSARAFRGDHTDTQYF. CDR3 bases: TGCAGTGCTAGAGCCTTCAGGGGAGACCACACAGATACGCAGTATTTT.

The chain combines TRBV7-3 with TRBJ2-1; 8 bases match TRBD1. The CDR3 is 13 residues long. Germline lookup yields CDR1 SGHTA and CDR2 FQGTGA. Trimming at V came to 4 bases and at J to 7 bases, leaving 3 bases not matched to a gene. In DNA form, the CDR3 reads TGTGCCAGCAGCTCTGGACAGGGTAATGAGCAGTTCTTC. It codes for CASSSGQGNEQFF. Combining the CDR3 with reference TRBV7-3 and TRBJ2-1 gives the whole variable domain GAGVSQTPSNKVTEKGKYVELRCDPISGHTALYWYRQSLGQGPEFLIYFQGTGAADDSGLPNDRFFAVRPEGSVSTLKIQRTERGDSAVYLCASSSGQGNEQFFGPGTRLTVL.

The J gene is TRBJ2-1, the V gene TRBV12-3 or TRBV12-4, with 9 bases aligning to TRBD2. This CDR3 region has 16 residues. V shed 8 bases, J shed 9 bases, and the junction held 17 bases outside the gene matches. In DNA form, the CDR3 reads TGTGCCAGCCTCCACCCGAGTTTCGGAGCGGGAGGTGAGCAGTTCTTC. Translating gives CASLHPSFGAGGEQFF.

CDR3 loop: CASSTGFQETQYF. In nucleotides, the CDR3 is TGTGCCAGCAGCACAGGCTTTCAAGAGACCCAGTACTTC. The chain recombines TRBV2 with TRBJ2-5; D perhaps matches TRBD1 (5 bases). There are 13 residues in the CDR3. The germline V gene encodes CDR1 SNHLY and CDR2 FYNNEI. With 6 bases removed from V and 2 bases from J, the gap between germline ends came to 10 bases.

This chain links TRBV2 with TRBJ1-5, with unresolved D. Trimming left V 6 bases short and J 3 bases short, with 12 bases between. Germline V gene sequence: CDR1 SNHLY, CDR2 FYNNEI. This CDR3 comprises 14 residues. The CDR3 region has the DNA TGTGCCAGCAGGGGTTTCTCTTACAATCAGCCCCAGCATTTT. As protein: CASRGFSYNQPQHF.

The V and J genes are TRBV19 and TRBJ1-5; unclear D gene. Germline loops: CDR1 LNHDA, CDR2 SQIVND (reference sequence). The CDR3 is 12 amino acids. Trimming took 6 bases from V and 9 from J, leaving 12 bases between them. The CDR3 spells CASRPLLGPQHF. The CDR3 nucleotides read TGTGCCAGTAGGCCCCTCTTGGGGCCCCAGCATTTT.

This clonotype was seen more than once but under ten times. The chain carries TRBV6-2 or TRBV6-3 and TRBJ1-5; no clear D gene. V was trimmed by 5 bases and J by 7 bases, leaving 6 bases between them. Germline assignment: CDR1 MNHEY and CDR2 SVGEGT. There are 11 residues in the CDR3. CDR3 DNA sequence: TGTGCCAGCAGTAACGGACAGCCCCAGCATTTT. Translated, it gives CASSNGQPQHF.

In this sample, this clonotype turned up a few times. The J gene is TRBJ1-1, the V gene TRBV27; D is uncertain. Trimming stripped 5 bases from V and 1 base from J, with 17 bases between. The CDR3 is 16 amino acids. The germline V gene has CDR1 MNHEY and CDR2 SMNVEV (reference sequence). The CDR3 is CASSPLLDGGNTEAFF. Here the CDR3 DNA reads TGTGCCAGCAGTCCCCTCCTGGACGGTGGGAACACTGAAGCTTTCTTT.

This chain uses TRBV20-1 with TRBJ2-5; no reliable D call. Germline loops: CDR1 DFQATT, CDR2 SNEGSKA (reference sequence). The CDR3 covers 11 residues. V was clipped by 7 bases and J by 5 bases, with 11 bases between them. In DNA form, the CDR3 reads TGCAGTGTTGGAGTTTTGGAGACCCAGTACTTC. Translating it yields CSVGVLETQYF.

This clonotype counts as medium-sized. The chain joins TRBV29-1 to TRBJ2-7, with D hard to call. V gave up 4 bases and J gave up 3 bases, with 10 bases separating them. The CDR3 runs to 12 residues. Germline V gene data show CDR1 as SQVTM and CDR2 as ANQGSEA. This CDR3 reads CSVVKGNYEQYF. CDR3 DNA: TGCAGCGTTGTCAAGGGAAACTACGAGCAGTACTTC.

A few counts support this clonotype. The gene calls are TRBV20-1 and TRBJ1-2; D is perhaps TRBD1 (6 bases). V was pared by 4 bases and J by 8 bases, with 17 bases between. The length of the CDR3 is 13 residues. Germline-derived CDR1 and CDR2 are DFQATT and SNEGSKA (reference sequence). This CDR3 is CSAILLGAEGYTF. CDR3 coding DNA: TGCAGTGCTATACTCTTGGGGGCTGAGGGCTACACCTTC.

This clonotype was detected a few times. The CDR3 sequence is CASSFRQGTNEKLFF. CDR3 nucleotides: TGTGCCAGCAGTTTCCGACAGGGAACTAATGAAAAACTGTTTTTT. V gene TRBV27 combines with J gene TRBJ1-4, with 7 bases that match TRBD1. The CDR3 loop spans 15 amino acids. Trimming at V came to 3 bases and at J to 1 base, leaving 2 bases not matched to a gene. Germline V gene data show CDR1 as MNHEY and CDR2 as SMNVEV (reference sequence).

By sample fraction, this clonotype is medium-sized. The chain employs TRBV20-1 and TRBJ1-2; 8 positions agree with TRBD1. V shed 7 bases, J shed 2 bases, and the junction held 6 bases outside the gene matches. The germline V gene has CDR1 DFQATT and CDR2 SNEGSKA (reference sequence). The CDR3 contains 13 residues. CDR3 nucleotides: TGCAGTGGAGGACAGGGAGCAAACTATGGCTACACCTTC. This gives the protein CSGGQGANYGYTF.

The V call is TRBV6-1, the J call TRBJ2-3; 10 bases are a match to TRBD2. The CDR3 loop spans 17 amino acids. Germline V gives CDR1 MNHNS, CDR2 SASEGT. Trimming removed 6 bases from V and 0 bases from J; junction bases left unmatched: 9. CDR3 amino acids: CASSLGPGLASTDTQYF. CDR3 in DNA: TGTGCCAGCAGCCTGGGCCCGGGACTAGCGAGCACAGATACGCAGTATTTT.

V gene TRBV19 combines with J gene TRBJ2-3; no clear D gene. The CDR3 totals 15 residues. Germline V lookup: CDR1 LNHDA, CDR2 SQIVND (reference sequence). The V gene lost 8 bases and the J gene lost 2 bases, with 17 bases spanning the gap. The CDR3 here is CASQNRRLHTDTQYF. For the CDR3, the DNA is TGTGCCAGTCAGAATAGGCGGTTACACACAGATACGCAGTATTTT.

This clonotype was seen only a few times. CDR3 DNA: TGTGCCTGGAGTGCCACCCGCACAGGGCTAGAGGGCTACACCTTC. This codes for CAWSATRTGLEGYTF. V and J are TRBV30 and TRBJ1-2; possible D gene TRBD1, 6 bases. The CDR3 length is 15 residues. The V and J ends lost 1 base and 8 bases respectively, with 20 bases between them. From germline, CDR1 is GTSNPN and CDR2 SVGIG (reference sequence).

The chain carries TRBV20-1 and TRBJ2-7; TRBD2 might be the D (6 bases). Deletions cut 5 bases from V and 6 bases from J, with 8 bases between. This CDR3 spans 10 amino acids. The V gene's germline CDR1 is DFQATT and CDR2 SNEGSKA (reference sequence). The CDR3 is CSAWGGEQYF. DNA for the CDR3: TGCAGTGCTTGGGGAGGCGAGCAGTACTTC.

This clonotype was found a few times. This chain links TRBV30 with TRBJ1-6, with no clear D. There are 13 residues in the CDR3. V lost 3 bases and J lost 9, with 12 bases in between. The germline CDR1 and CDR2 sequences are GTSNPN and SVGIG (reference sequence). The CDR3 DNA is TGTGCCTGGAGCCAGGATCACAGTTCACCCCTCCACTTT. It translates to CAWSQDHSSPLHF.

This chain joins TRBV6-5 and TRBJ2-5; unclear D gene. Germline-derived CDR1 and CDR2 are MNHEY and SVGAGI. The CDR3 is made up of 12 amino acids. Trimming cost V 2 bases and J 5 bases, with 6 bases left between them. The CDR3, as DNA: TGTGCCAGCAGTTACCAGAGGGAGACCCAGTACTTC. Protein sequence: CASSYQRETQYF.

V is TRBV28 and J is TRBJ1-1; TRBD1 matches 7 bases. Germline values: CDR1 MDHEN, CDR2 SYDVKM. With 7 bases clipped from V and 1 base from J, the junction kept 3 bases outside the gene matches. The CDR3 has 13 amino acids. CDR3 sequence reads: CASISGGNTEAFF. The CDR3 region has the DNA TGTGCCAGCATTTCAGGGGGGAACACTGAAGCTTTCTTT.

This chain uses TRBV20-1 with TRBJ1-4; D is unclear. Per germline, CDR1 DFQATT and CDR2 SNEGSKA (reference sequence). The CDR3 spans 12 residues. V was pared by 7 bases and J by 0 bases, with 6 bases between. The CDR3 nucleotides are TGCAGTGTATCTGCAACTAATGAAAAACTGTTTTTT. Protein sequence: CSVSATNEKLFF.

The V call is TRBV6-1, the J call TRBJ1-2; D possibly corresponds to TRBD1 (5 bases). Looked up from germline, CDR1 is MNHNS and CDR2 is SASEGT. This CDR3 contains 14 residues. V lost 2 bases, J lost 8 bases, and 15 bases lay in between. CDR3 amino acids: CASSETQGDAGYTF. The CDR3 DNA reads as TGTGCCAGCAGTGAAACCCAAGGGGACGCCGGCTACACCTTC.

This sequence joins TRBV27 and TRBJ1-2; TRBD1 agrees at 9 bases. This CDR3 spans 13 amino acids. The V gene's germline CDR1 is MNHEY and CDR2 SMNVEV (reference sequence). J gave up 8 bases and V 4 bases, and 5 bases lay outside the gene matches. DNA of the CDR3: TGTGCCAGCAGTTACCGGACAGGGGAGGGCTACACCTTC. Its protein is CASSYRTGEGYTF.

V usage is TRBV7-2 and J usage is TRBJ2-5; D is perhaps TRBD2 (5 bases). Trimming took 2 bases from V and 9 from J, leaving 10 bases between them. The germline V gene has CDR1 SGHTA and CDR2 FQGNSA. The CDR3 extends over 12 amino acids. The CDR3 DNA sequence: TGTGCCAGCAGCTTATCCCTGCGGGCCCAGTACTTC. This translates into CASSLSLRAQYF.

The chain combines TRBV7-9 with TRBJ1-3, with D possibly TRBD1 on 6 matching bases. Trimming shortened V by 3 bases and J by 1 base, and 7 bases separated the two germline ends. This CDR3 has 14 residues. Germline V gives CDR1 SEHNR, CDR2 FQNEAQ (reference sequence). The DNA for the CDR3 is TGTGCCAGCAGCTTGGACAGATCTGGAAACACCATATATTTT. It encodes CASSLDRSGNTIYF.

This chain uses TRBV7-2 with TRBJ2-7; unclear D gene. The CDR3 totals 15 residues. Deletions cut 4 bases from V and 2 bases from J, with 15 bases between. The germline CDR1 and CDR2 sequences are SGHTA and FQGNSA. The CDR3 coding sequence is TGTGCCAGCAGCTATGATGGGGTGTCGGCCTACGAGCAGTACTTC. Amino acid sequence: CASSYDGVSAYEQYF.

This chain joins TRBV6-5 and TRBJ2-7; 8 bases agree with TRBD2. The CDR3 has 16 residues. Germline CDR1 reads MNHEY; CDR2 reads SVGAGI. V lost 2 bases to trimming and J lost 2 bases; unmatched junction nucleotides: 8. CDR3 coding DNA: TGTGCCAGCAGTTACAGTTGGGCGGGAGGTACCTACGAGCAGTACTTC. It specifies CASSYSWAGGTYEQYF.

This clonotype was seen a few times. The rearrangement joins TRBV7-9 to TRBJ1-1; D perhaps matches TRBD1 (6 bases). Germline loops: CDR1 SEHNR, CDR2 FQNEAQ (reference sequence). The CDR3 is 13 residues long. V was trimmed by 7 bases and J by 3 bases, leaving 12 bases between them. CDR3 in DNA: TGTGCCAGCAAGATTGGGGGCGACACTGAAGCTTTCTTT. Protein sequence: CASKIGGDTEAFF.

This clonotype was seen a few times. V gene TRBV14 combines with J gene TRBJ1-1, with a tentative D call TRBD1 (6 bases). V gave up 2 bases and J gave up 4 bases, with 11 bases separating them. Per germline, CDR1 SGHDN and CDR2 FVKESK. The CDR3 has 14 amino acids. CDR3 sequence: CASSQRPGVTEAFF. CDR3 sequence (DNA): TGTGCCAGCAGCCAAAGGCCAGGGGTCACTGAAGCTTTCTTT.